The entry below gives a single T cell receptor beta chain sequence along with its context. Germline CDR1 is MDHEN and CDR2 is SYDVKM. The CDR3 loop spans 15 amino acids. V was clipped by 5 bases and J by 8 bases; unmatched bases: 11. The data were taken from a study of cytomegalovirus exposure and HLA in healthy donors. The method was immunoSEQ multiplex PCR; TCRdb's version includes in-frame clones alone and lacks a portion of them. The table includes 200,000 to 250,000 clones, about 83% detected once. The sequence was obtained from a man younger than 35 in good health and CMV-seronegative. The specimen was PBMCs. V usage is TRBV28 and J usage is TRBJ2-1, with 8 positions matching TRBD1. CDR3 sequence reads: CASSRSGGRGHEQFF. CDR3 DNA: TGTGCCAGCAGTCGATCAGGGGGCAGGGGGCATGAGCAGTTCTTC.